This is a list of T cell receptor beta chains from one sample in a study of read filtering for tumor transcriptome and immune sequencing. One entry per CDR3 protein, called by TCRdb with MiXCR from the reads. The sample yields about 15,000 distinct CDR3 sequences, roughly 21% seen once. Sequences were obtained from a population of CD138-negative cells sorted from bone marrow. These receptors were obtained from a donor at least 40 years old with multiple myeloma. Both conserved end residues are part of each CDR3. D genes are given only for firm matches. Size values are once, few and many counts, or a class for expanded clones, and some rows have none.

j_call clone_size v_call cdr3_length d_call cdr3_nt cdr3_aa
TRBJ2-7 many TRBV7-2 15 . TGTGCCAGCAGCCCAGGGGGACTGAATCCTCACGAGCAGTACTTC CASSPGGLNPHEQYF
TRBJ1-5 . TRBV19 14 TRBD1 TGTGCCAGTAGTATGACAGGGGGCCGTCAGCCCCAGCATTTT CASSMTGGRQPQHF
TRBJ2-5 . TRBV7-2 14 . TGTGCCAGCAGCCCCATGGGGACGGAAGAGACCCAGTACTTC CASSPMGTEETQYF
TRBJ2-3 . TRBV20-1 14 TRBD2 TGCAGTGCTCCCTTAGCGGGGGCGACAGATACGCAGTATTTT CSAPLAGATDTQYF
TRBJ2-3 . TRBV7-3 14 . TGTGCCAGCAGCCTCCATCCGGGAGCAGATACGCAGTATTTT CASSLHPGADTQYF
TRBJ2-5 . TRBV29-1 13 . TGCAGCGTTGAAAGGGCCCCACAAGAGACCCAGTACTTC CSVERAPQETQYF
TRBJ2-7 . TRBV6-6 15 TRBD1 TGTGTCAGCAGTTACGTGGAACAGGGGAGATACGAGCAGTACTTC CVSSYVEQGRYEQYF
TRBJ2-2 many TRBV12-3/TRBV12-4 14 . TGTGCCAGCAGTTTTAACGGGAACACCGGGGAGCTGTTTTTT CASSFNGNTGELFF
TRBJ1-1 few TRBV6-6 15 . TGTGCCAGCAGTTACTCGGGGGGGAGAGGCACTGAAGCTTTCTTT CASSYSGGRGTEAFF
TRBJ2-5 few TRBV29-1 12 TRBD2 TGCAGCGTTCCGGGACTAGGGGAGACCCAGTACTTC CSVPGLGETQYF
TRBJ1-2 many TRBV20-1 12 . TGCAGTGCTAGTGGGCCGCCCTATGGCTACACCTTC CSASGPPYGYTF
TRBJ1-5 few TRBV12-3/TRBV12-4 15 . TGTGCCAGCAGCCCCACCCGACGGGCGGAACAGCCCCAGCATTTT CASSPTRRAEQPQHF
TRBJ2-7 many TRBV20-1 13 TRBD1 TGCAGTGCTAGAGGGACAGGGGGCTACGAGCAGTACTTC CSARGTGGYEQYF
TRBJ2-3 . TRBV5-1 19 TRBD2 TGCGCCAGCAGCTCAAGGGATGGACTAGCGGGTTCCAGCACAGATACGCAGTATTTT CASSSRDGLAGSSTDTQYF